Below are 29 T cell receptor beta chains sequenced from a single sample in a study of cytomegalovirus exposure and HLA in healthy donors. Primers for the PCR totalled 60 Vbeta and 13 Jbeta. Measured with immunoSEQ multiplex PCR; TCRdb has only the in-frame clones, and not every one. The sample includes under 200,000 clones, about two thirds of them seen just once. Sequenced input: PBMCs. These receptors were obtained from a woman aged 18-29 years in good health and CMV-seropositive.

The chain has TRBV10-3 and TRBJ1-5, with D hard to call. V shed 3 bases and J shed 4 bases, with 13 bases lying between them. The CDR3 contains 15 residues. Germline CDR1 ENHRY, CDR2 SYGVKD. CDR3 sequence reads: CAISDLGLINQPQHF. The CDR3 nucleotides read TGTGCCATCAGTGACCTTGGACTAATAAATCAGCCCCAGCATTTT.

This clone was seen a single time. Distinct nucleotide sequences in the sample also encode this CDR3. The V gene is TRBV28, the J gene TRBJ1-1; unclear D gene. The V gene's germline CDR1 is MDHEN and CDR2 SYDVKM. V lost 8 bases to trimming and J lost 2 bases, with 6 bases between them. The CDR3 totals 11 residues. The CDR3 DNA follows: TGTGCCAGCTCGGGAAACACTGAAGCTTTCTTT. The encoded protein is CASSGNTEAFF.

Worth noting for this clone: Germline and junction disagree at one end, which may indicate a read error. The rearrangement links TRBV7-7 to TRBJ2-7; 8 positions agree with TRBD1. CDR1 and CDR2 (germline): SSHAT, FNYEAQ (reference sequence). The CDR3 has 15 residues. CDR3 in amino acids: CASSPGTGYTYEQYF. In DNA form, the CDR3 reads TGTGCTAGCAGCCCCGGGACAGGTTATACCTACGAGCAGTACTTC. The full variable domain, with the rest looked up from reference TRBV7-7 and TRBJ2-7, is GAGVSQSPRYKVTKRGQDVTLRCDPISSHATLYWYQQALGQGPEFLTYFNYEAQPDKSGLPSDRFSAERPEGSISTLTIQRTEQRDSAMYRCASSPGTGYTYEQYFGPGTRLTVT.

This clone was picked up a small number of times. The V gene is TRBV5-6, the J gene TRBJ2-7; 8 nucleotides line up with TRBD1. V trimming: 0 bases; J trimming: 2 bases; junction bases outside the gene matches: 1. The CDR3 extends over 14 amino acids. Germline CDR1 SGHDT, CDR2 YYEEEE. This CDR3 is CASSLGTGTYEQYF. The CDR3 nucleotides read TGTGCCAGCAGCTTGGGGACAGGGACCTACGAGCAGTACTTC.

V is TRBV6-5 and J is TRBJ1-4; a possible D gene is TRBD1 (5 bases). Germline CDR1 and CDR2: MNHEY and SVGAGI. The CDR3 sequence is 15 residues long. Deletions cut 4 bases from V and 6 bases from J, with 15 bases between. CDR3 DNA sequence: TGTGCCAGCAGTTGGGCGGACGGGGGGTATGAAAAACTGTTTTTT. The encoded protein is CASSWADGGYEKLFF.

The chain uses TRBV7-2 and TRBJ1-1; 7 nucleotides match TRBD1. The CDR3 is 15 amino acids. CDR1 SGHTA and CDR2 FQGNSA come from the germline V gene. J was trimmed by 8 bases and V by 1 base; bases with no gene match: 10. The CDR3: CASSLVHDRAKEAFF. In nucleotides, the CDR3 is TGTGCCAGCAGCTTAGTTCATGACAGGGCGAAGGAAGCTTTCTTT.

The V call is TRBV6-5, the J call TRBJ2-5; 9 bases align to TRBD1. Germline lookup yields CDR1 MNHEY and CDR2 SVGAGI. CDR3 length: 15 amino acids. Trimming cost V 4 bases and J 4 bases; bases outside gene matches: 7. Here the CDR3 reads CASSSRTGGGETQYF. Written as DNA, the CDR3 is TGTGCCAGCAGTTCCCGAACAGGGGGCGGAGAGACCCAGTACTTC.

The chain employs TRBV28 and TRBJ2-2, with 15 nucleotides matching TRBD2. Germline V gene data show CDR1 as MDHEN and CDR2 as SYDVKM. The CDR3 runs to 21 residues. The trim removed 0 bases at V and 6 bases at J, leaving 14 bases unmatched. The CDR3 spells CASSLCCAPGLAGGRAGELFF. DNA of the CDR3: TGTGCCAGCAGTTTATGTTGTGCACCGGGACTAGCGGGAGGTAGGGCCGGGGAGCTGTTTTTT.

This sequence joins TRBV10-2 and TRBJ1-2, with a possible D match to TRBD1 (6 bases). The germline V gene has CDR1 WSHSY and CDR2 SAAADI. The CDR3 has 12 residues. Trimming removed 9 bases at V and 4 bases at J, with 12 bases between. As DNA, the CDR3 is TGCGCCAGTAGGGACATGGCCTATGGCTACACCTTC. This translates into CASRDMAYGYTF.

The V and J genes are TRBV7-8 and TRBJ2-7; 7 positions agree with TRBD1. The germline V gene encodes CDR1 SGHVS and CDR2 FQNEAQ. V shed 5 bases and J 0 bases; nucleotides not matched to a gene: 4. The CDR3 covers 14 residues. This CDR3 is CASSPGQISYEQYF. In nucleotides, the CDR3 is TGTGCCAGCAGCCCGGGACAGATCTCCTACGAGCAGTACTTC.

The rearrangement joins TRBV5-1 to TRBJ2-1, with a weak D call TRBD1 (5 bases). The CDR3 loop spans 14 amino acids. Germline assignment: CDR1 SGHRS and CDR2 YFSETQ. V lost 9 bases, J lost 5 bases, and 18 bases lay in between. The DNA of the CDR3 is TGCGCCAACAAAATAGACCCGACAGACAATGAGCAGTTCTTC. Protein sequence: CANKIDPTDNEQFF.

This clone was observed a few times. This chain joins TRBV15 and TRBJ1-2, with TRBD1 as a possible D gene (5 bases). CDR3 length: 15 amino acids. V lost 0 bases to trimming and J lost 7 bases, with 15 bases between them. Germline V gene data show CDR1 as LNHNV and CDR2 as YYDKDF (reference sequence). CDR3 loop: CATSRDPGDRGGYTF. As DNA, the CDR3 is TGTGCCACCAGCAGAGATCCGGGCGATAGGGGTGGCTACACCTTC.

The chain uses TRBV9 and TRBJ2-1; 8 bases are a match to TRBD2. Germline V gene sequence: CDR1 SGDLS, CDR2 YYNGEE. Unmatched junction bases numbered 10, after V lost 3 bases and J lost 2 bases. The CDR3 consists of 17 residues. Here the CDR3 DNA reads TGTGCCAGCAGCGACGCACTAGGACTAGCTACCTACAATGAGCAGTTCTTC. Protein sequence: CASSDALGLATYNEQFF.

This sequence joins TRBV7-9 and TRBJ1-6, with D tentatively TRBD1 (6 bases). The V end lost 4 bases, the J end lost 8 bases, and 15 bases lay between the germline ends. Germline values: CDR1 SEHNR, CDR2 FQNEAQ (reference sequence). This CDR3 region has 15 residues. CDR3 region: CASSSQGSSDSPLHF. In DNA form, the CDR3 reads TGTGCCAGCAGCTCTCAGGGGTCGAGTGATTCACCCCTCCACTTT.

The rearrangement uses TRBV6-1 and TRBJ2-7; 9 bases align to TRBD2. Germline CDR1 reads MNHNS; CDR2 reads SASEGT. The CDR3 is 17 residues long. After removal of 3 bases from V and 3 bases from J, the junction contained 12 bases not matched to a gene. In nucleotides, the CDR3 is TGTGCCAGCAGTGACGGACTAGCGCGAGACACGATCTACGAGCAGTACTTC. Amino acid sequence: CASSDGLARDTIYEQYF.

J is TRBJ2-3 and V is TRBV5-1; 7 nucleotides agree with TRBD1. V lost 2 bases to trimming and J lost 4 bases; unmatched junction nucleotides: 7. CDR1 and CDR2 (germline): SGHRS, YFSETQ. The CDR3 loop spans 15 amino acids. Here the CDR3 DNA reads TGCGCCAGCAGCTTCTTAGACAGGGAATCAGATACGCAGTATTTT. As protein: CASSFLDRESDTQYF. Full variable domain (remainder filled in from reference TRBV5-1 and TRBJ2-3): KAGVTQTPRYLIKTRGQQVTLSCSPISGHRSVSWYQQTPGQGLQFLFEYFSETQRNKGNFPGRFSGRQFSNSRSEMNVSTLELGDSALYLCASSFLDRESDTQYFGPGTRLTVL.

The CDR3 protein is CASSAKDRVHEQYF. The CDR3 DNA sequence: TGTGCCAGCAGCGCGAAGGACAGGGTCCACGAGCAGTACTTC. The chain links TRBV9 to TRBJ2-7; TRBD1 agrees at 8 bases. The germline gives CDR1 SGDLS, CDR2 YYNGEE. This CDR3 spans 14 amino acids. Unmatched junction bases numbered 7, after V lost 3 bases and J lost 5 bases. The full variable domain, with the rest looked up from reference TRBV9 and TRBJ2-7, is DSGVTQTPKHLITATGQRVTLRCSPRSGDLSVYWYQQSLDQGLQFLIQYYNGEERAKGNILERFSAQQFPDLHSELNLSSLELGDSALYFCASSAKDRVHEQYFGPGTRLTVT.

The chain has TRBV10-3 and TRBJ2-1, with TRBD1 matching over 7 bases. The germline CDR1 and CDR2 sequences are ENHRY and SYGVKD. This CDR3 has 15 residues. Germline trimming cut 0 bases from V and 4 bases from J; bases unmatched to any gene: 3. The CDR3 bases are TGTGCCATCAGTGAGTCAGGGGGCTATTACAATGAGCAGTTCTTC. Translated: CAISESGGYYNEQFF.

The genes are TRBV11-2 and TRBJ1-2; possible D gene TRBD1, 5 bases. Germline V lookup: CDR1 SGHAT, CDR2 FQNNGV. This CDR3 has 14 residues. V was clipped by 5 bases and J by 1 base, with 11 bases between them. CDR3 residues: CASSPPDSNYGYTF. The DNA of the CDR3 is TGTGCCAGCAGCCCCCCCGACAGTAACTATGGCTACACCTTC.

There are a few counts of this clone. This chain joins TRBV10-3 and TRBJ2-7; TRBD1 aligns across 8 bases. Per the germline V gene, CDR1 is ENHRY and CDR2 is SYGVKD. This CDR3 is built from 13 residues. V shed 10 bases, J shed 3 bases, and the junction held 8 bases outside the gene matches. The CDR3 region has the DNA TGTGCCACTCGGTCCGGGACAGGCTACGAGCAGTACTTC. Translation: CATRSGTGYEQYF.

This rearrangement joins TRBV4-3 to TRBJ2-1; 9 positions match TRBD2. This CDR3 is built from 13 residues. The trim removed 1 base at V and 12 bases at J, leaving 4 bases unmatched. Germline V gives CDR1 LGHNA, CDR2 YSLEER. This chain's CDR3 is CASSQVSGGPQFF. CDR3 nucleotides: TGCGCCAGCAGCCAAGTAAGCGGGGGGCCGCAGTTCTTC.

The chain links TRBV19 to TRBJ1-1; unclear D gene. This CDR3 comprises 16 residues. Trimming stripped 0 bases from V and 6 bases from J, with 17 bases between. Germline-derived CDR1 and CDR2 are LNHDA and SQIVND (reference sequence). In DNA, the CDR3 is TGTGCCAGTAGTATAGATCGTGAGGGTCGAAACTCTGAAGCTTTCTTT. This sequence encodes CASSIDREGRNSEAFF.

The rearrangement joins TRBV10-3 to TRBJ2-5, with TRBD2 matching over 8 bases. V dropped 6 bases and J dropped 5; count of bases not matched to a gene: 11. The germline CDR1 and CDR2 sequences are ENHRY and SYGVKD. The CDR3 has 15 amino acids. CDR3 sequence: CAIRPGLDTGETQYF. CDR3 coding DNA: TGTGCCATCAGACCGGGACTAGATACCGGGGAGACCCAGTACTTC.

This chain uses TRBV27 with TRBJ1-3, with 7 bases identical to TRBD1. Trimming removed 6 bases from V and 2 bases from J; junction bases left unmatched: 7. Germline assignment: CDR1 MNHEY and CDR2 SMNVEV (reference sequence). The CDR3 loop spans 15 amino acids. The CDR3 DNA reads TGTGCCAGCAGCATAGGGGGCCACACTGGAAACACCATATATTTT. Protein product: CASSIGGHTGNTIYF.

This chain uses TRBV5-5 with TRBJ2-7, with a possible D match to TRBD1 (5 bases). V lost 1 base, J lost 0 bases, and 11 bases lay in between. CDR3 length equals 15 residues. The germline gives CDR1 SGHKS, CDR2 YYEKEE (reference sequence). CDR3 residues: CASSLQGSYSYEQYF. The CDR3 nucleotides are TGTGCCAGCAGCTTGCAGGGCTCGTACTCCTACGAGCAGTACTTC.

This clone was observed a few times. The rearrangement uses TRBV11-3 and TRBJ2-2, with D possibly matching TRBD2 (5 bases). The length of the CDR3 is 12 residues. Germline loops: CDR1 SGHNT, CDR2 YENEEA. Deletions cut 3 bases from V and 8 bases from J, with 7 bases between. This CDR3 is CASSFGGGELFF. CDR3 in DNA: TGTGCCAGCAGCTTCGGCGGGGGGGAGCTGTTTTTT.

The V call is TRBV2, the J call TRBJ2-3; D is possibly TRBD1 (6 bases). Germline assignment: CDR1 SNHLY and CDR2 FYNNEI. Trimming took off 3 bases at V and 2 bases at J, with 18 bases between the two ends. This CDR3 is 17 amino acids long. The DNA of the CDR3 is TGTGCCAGCAGTGAGTATCCAGAGGACAGCGACACAGATACGCAGTATTTT. It is translated as CASSEYPEDSDTDTQYF.

The genes are TRBV11-2 and TRBJ1-1, with 7 bases aligning to TRBD1. The V segment lost 3 bases and the J segment 0 bases; nucleotides outside the gene matches: 1. Germline CDR1 is SGHAT and CDR2 is FQNNGV. This CDR3 comprises 14 residues. This chain's CDR3 is CASSFRGVNTEAFF. CDR3 DNA sequence: TGTGCCAGCAGCTTCAGGGGGGTGAACACTGAAGCTTTCTTT.

The genes are TRBV6-5 and TRBJ1-2; D call uncertain. The V and J ends lost 1 base and 5 bases respectively, with 11 bases between them. Germline V gives CDR1 MNHEY, CDR2 SVGAGI. The CDR3 is 14 amino acids. CDR3 sequence (DNA): TGTGCCAGCAGTTACTTCGTGGGAGATTATGGCTACACCTTC. The encoded protein is CASSYFVGDYGYTF.